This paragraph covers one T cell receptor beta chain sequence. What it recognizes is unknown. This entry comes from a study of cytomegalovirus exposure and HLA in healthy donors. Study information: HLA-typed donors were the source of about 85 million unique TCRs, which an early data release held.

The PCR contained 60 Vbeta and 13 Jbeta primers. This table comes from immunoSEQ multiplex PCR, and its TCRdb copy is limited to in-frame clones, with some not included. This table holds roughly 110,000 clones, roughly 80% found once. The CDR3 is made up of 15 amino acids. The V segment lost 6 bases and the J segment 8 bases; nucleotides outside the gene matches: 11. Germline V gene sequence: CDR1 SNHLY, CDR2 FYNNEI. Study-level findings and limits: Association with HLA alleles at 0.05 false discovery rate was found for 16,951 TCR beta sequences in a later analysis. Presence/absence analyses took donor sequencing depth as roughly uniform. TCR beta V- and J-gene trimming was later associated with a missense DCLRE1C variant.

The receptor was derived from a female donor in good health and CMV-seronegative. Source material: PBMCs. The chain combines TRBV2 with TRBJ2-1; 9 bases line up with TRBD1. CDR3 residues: CASREDRGRVDEQFF. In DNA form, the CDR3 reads TGTGCCAGCAGAGAGGACAGGGGACGCGTCGATGAGCAGTTCTTC.